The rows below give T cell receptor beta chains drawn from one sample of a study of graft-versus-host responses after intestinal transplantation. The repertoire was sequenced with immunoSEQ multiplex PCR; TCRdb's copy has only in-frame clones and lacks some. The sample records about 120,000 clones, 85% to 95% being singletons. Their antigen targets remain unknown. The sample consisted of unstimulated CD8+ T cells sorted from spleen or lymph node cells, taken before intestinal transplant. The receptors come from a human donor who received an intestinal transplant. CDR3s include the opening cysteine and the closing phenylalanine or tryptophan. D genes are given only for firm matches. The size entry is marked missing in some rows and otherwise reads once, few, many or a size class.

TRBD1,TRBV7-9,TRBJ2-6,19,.,CASSPDREGMDSGANVLTF,TGTGCCAGCAGCCCGGACAGGGAAGGGATGGACTCTGGGGCCAACGTCCTGACTTTC
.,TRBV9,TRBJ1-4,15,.,CASSVTGLPDEKLFF,TGTGCCAGCAGCGTTACAGGGTTACCGGATGAAAAACTGTTTTTT
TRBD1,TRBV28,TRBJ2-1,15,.,CASRRTGGLYNEQFF,TGTGCCAGCAGACGTACAGGGGGCCTTTACAATGAGCAGTTCTTC
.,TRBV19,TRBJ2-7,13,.,CASSKARRSEQYF,TGTGCCAGTAGTAAGGCACGTAGGTCTGAGCAGTACTTC
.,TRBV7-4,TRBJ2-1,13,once,CASSLVLATLQFF,TGTGCCAGCAGCTTAGTCTTAGCAACCTTACAGTTCTTC
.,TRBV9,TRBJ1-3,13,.,CASSGGSGNTIYF,TGTGCCAGCAGCGGGGGCTCTGGAAACACCATATATTTT
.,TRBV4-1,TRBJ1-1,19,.,CASSQEEWSGTVMNTEAFF,TGCGCCAGCAGCCAAGAAGAATGGAGTGGGACGGTGATGAACACTGAAGCTTTCTTT
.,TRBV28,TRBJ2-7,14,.,CASSLPDRGREQYF,TGTGCCAGCAGTTTGCCGGACCGGGGGAGGGAGCAGTACTTC
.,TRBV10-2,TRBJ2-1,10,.,CASSLAEQFF,TGCGCCAGCTCCCTGGCGGAGCAGTTCTTC
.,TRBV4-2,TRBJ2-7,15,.,CASSQETGPPYEQYF,TGTGCCAGCAGCCAAGAAACAGGGCCTCCCTACGAGCAGTACTTC
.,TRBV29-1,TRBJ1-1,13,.,CSVERDENTEAFF,TGCAGCGTTGAAAGGGACGAAAACACTGAAGCTTTCTTT
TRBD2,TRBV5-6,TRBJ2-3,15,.,CASSFITSGTDTQYF,TGTGCCAGCAGCTTTATAACTAGCGGTACAGATACGCAGTATTTT
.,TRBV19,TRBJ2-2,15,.,CASSINRANTGELFF,TGTGCCAGTAGTATAAACAGGGCGAACACCGGGGAGCTGTTTTTT
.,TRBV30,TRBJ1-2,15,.,CAWSELGGVAYGYTF,TGTGCCTGGAGTGAGTTGGGGGGGGTGGCCTATGGCTACACCTTC
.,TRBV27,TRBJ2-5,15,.,CASSFLKQGQETQYF,TGTGCCAGCAGTTTTCTCAAACAGGGCCAAGAGACCCAGTACTTC
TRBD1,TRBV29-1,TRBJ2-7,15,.,CSVHGWGQGAYEQYF,TGCAGCGTTCACGGGTGGGGACAGGGTGCCTACGAGCAGTACTTC
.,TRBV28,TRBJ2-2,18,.,CASSFSVGSRFGTGELFF,TGTGCCAGCAGTTTTTCCGTAGGGTCGCGGTTCGGCACCGGGGAGCTGTTTTTT
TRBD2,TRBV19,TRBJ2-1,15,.,CASSMGGSSYNEQFF,TGTGCAAGTAGTATGGGGGGGAGCTCCTACAATGAGCAGTTCTTC
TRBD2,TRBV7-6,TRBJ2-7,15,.,CASSLGTSGSYEQYF,TGTGCCAGCAGCCTCGGGACTAGCGGTTCCTACGAGCAGTACTTC
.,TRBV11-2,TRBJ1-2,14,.,CASSLSGSWPGYTF,TGTGCCAGCAGCTTATCGGGCAGCTGGCCCGGCTACACCTTC
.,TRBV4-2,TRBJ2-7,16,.,CASSPLLEKSSDEQYF,TGTGCCAGCAGCCCATTGTTGGAGAAGTCATCCGACGAGCAGTACTTC
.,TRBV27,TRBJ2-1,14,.,CASSLGALSYEQFF,TGTGCCAGCAGTTTAGGCGCGTTATCATATGAGCAGTTCTTC
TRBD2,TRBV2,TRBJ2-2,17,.,CASSVTSGKSNTGELFF,TGTGCCAGCAGTGTAACTAGCGGGAAGTCGAACACCGGGGAGCTGTTTTTT
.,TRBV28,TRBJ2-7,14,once,CASSLRGDTYGQYF,TGTGCCAGCAGTTTGAGAGGGGATACCTACGGGCAGTACTTC
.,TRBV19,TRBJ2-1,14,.,CASAEGSSYNEQFF,TGTGCCAGTGCGGAAGGGAGCTCCTACAATGAGCAGTTCTTC
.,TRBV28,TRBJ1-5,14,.,CASSLEFSNQPQHF,TGTGCCAGCAGTTTGGAGTTTAGCAATCAGCCCCAGCATTTT
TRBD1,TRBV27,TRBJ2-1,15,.,CASRPGQRSYNEQFF,TGTGCCAGCAGGCCGGGACAGCGGTCCTACAATGAGCAGTTCTTC
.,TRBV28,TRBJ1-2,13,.,CASSERGNYGYTF,TGTGCCAGCAGTGAGAGGGGGAACTATGGCTACACCTTC
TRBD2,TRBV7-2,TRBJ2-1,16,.,CASSMTGTSGDNEQFF,TGTGCCAGCAGCATGACCGGGACTAGCGGGGATAATGAGCAGTTCTTC
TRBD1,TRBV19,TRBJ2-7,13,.,CASSSDRPYEQYF,TGTGCCAGTAGTTCGGACAGGCCCTACGAGCAGTACTTC
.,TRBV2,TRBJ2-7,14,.,CASQDTLTSYEQYF,TGTGCCAGTCAAGACACGTTAACCTCCTACGAGCAGTACTTC
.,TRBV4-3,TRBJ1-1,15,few,CASSQGWGKNTEAFF,TGCGCCAGCAGCCAAGGGTGGGGGAAGAACACTGAAGCTTTCTTT
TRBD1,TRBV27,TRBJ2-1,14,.,CASSLRGPDNEQFF,TGTGCCAGCAGTTTGAGGGGGCCGGACAATGAGCAGTTCTTC
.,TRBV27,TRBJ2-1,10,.,CASFSGEQFF,TGTGCCAGCTTCAGCGGTGAGCAGTTCTTC
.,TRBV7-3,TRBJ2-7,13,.,CASSLGSLDEQYF,TGTGCCAGCAGCTTAGGGTCCTTGGACGAGCAGTACTTC
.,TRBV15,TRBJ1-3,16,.,CATSRDPGRSGNTIYF,TGTGCCACCAGCAGAGATCCGGGCAGGTCTGGAAACACCATATATTTT
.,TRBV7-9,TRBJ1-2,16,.,CASSSPMLPSNYGYTF,TGTGCCAGCAGCTCGCCGATGCTACCCTCTAACTATGGCTACACCTTC
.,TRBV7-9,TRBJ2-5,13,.,CASSHTLSEEQYF,TGTGCCAGCAGCCATACTCTAAGCGAAGAGCAGTACTTC
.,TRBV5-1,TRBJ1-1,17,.,CASSLAPGELTRTEAFF,TGCGCCAGCAGCTTGGCCCCAGGGGAATTAACACGGACTGAAGCTTTCTTT
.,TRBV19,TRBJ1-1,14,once,CASSISRHQTEAFF,TGTGCCAGTAGTATCTCTCGACACCAGACTGAAGCTTTCTTT
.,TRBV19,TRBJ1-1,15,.,CATKPPPGRIPEAFF,TGTGCCACCAAACCCCCGCCGGGTCGGATCCCTGAAGCTTTCTTT
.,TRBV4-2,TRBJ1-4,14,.,CASSQGRGNEKLFF,TGTGCCAGCAGCCAAGGCCGGGGTAATGAAAAACTGTTTTTT
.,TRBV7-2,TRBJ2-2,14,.,CASSTRISAGELFF,TGTGCCAGCAGCACCCGGATTTCGGCCGGGGAGCTGTTTTTT
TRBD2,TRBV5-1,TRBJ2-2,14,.,CASSRLARLGELFF,TGCGCCAGCAGCCGACTAGCCCGACTGGGGGAGCTGTTTTTT
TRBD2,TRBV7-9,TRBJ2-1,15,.,CASSPSGLADYEQFF,TGTGCCAGCAGCCCCTCGGGACTAGCGGACTATGAGCAGTTCTTC
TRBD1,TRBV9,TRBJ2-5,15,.,CASSPTGTGQETQYF,TGTGCCAGCAGCCCAACCGGGACAGGGCAAGAGACCCAGTACTTC
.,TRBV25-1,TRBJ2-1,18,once,CASSEYRGTPSSYNEQFF,TGTGCCAGCAGTGAATACCGCGGGACACCGAGCTCCTACAATGAGCAGTTCTTC
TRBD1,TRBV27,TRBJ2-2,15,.,CASSSGQGNTGELFF,TGTGCCAGCAGTTCTGGACAGGGGAACACCGGGGAGCTGTTTTTT
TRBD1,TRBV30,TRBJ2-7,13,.,CAWSSGQGYEQYF,TGTGCCTGGAGTTCTGGACAGGGTTACGAGCAGTACTTC